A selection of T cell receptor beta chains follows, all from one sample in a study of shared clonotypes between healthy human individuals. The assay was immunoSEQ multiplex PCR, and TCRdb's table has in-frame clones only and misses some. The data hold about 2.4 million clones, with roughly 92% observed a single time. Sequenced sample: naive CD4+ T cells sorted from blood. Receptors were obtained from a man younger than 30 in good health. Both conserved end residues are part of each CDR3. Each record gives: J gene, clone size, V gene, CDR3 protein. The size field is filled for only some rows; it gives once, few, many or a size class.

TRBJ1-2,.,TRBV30,CAWSFLTGEGYTF
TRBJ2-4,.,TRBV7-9,CASSLRGTRKYF
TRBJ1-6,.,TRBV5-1,CASSLRPSPLHF
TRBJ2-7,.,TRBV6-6,CASSRTSGSYEQYF
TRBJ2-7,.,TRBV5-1,CASSLDTPAYEQYF
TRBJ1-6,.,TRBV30,CAWSVQAPLGTPLHF
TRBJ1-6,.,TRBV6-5,CASSRGGLDSPLHF
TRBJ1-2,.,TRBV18,CASSPPGQGYGYTF
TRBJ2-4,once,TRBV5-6,CASNGPGALAKNIQYF
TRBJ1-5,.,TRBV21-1,CASSKGREVRNQPQHF
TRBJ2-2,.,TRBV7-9,CASSLRGQGALAGELFF
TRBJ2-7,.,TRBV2,CASNAGTGLSEQYF
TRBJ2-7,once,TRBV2,CASSGGRTYEQYF
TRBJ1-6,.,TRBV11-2,CASSLVGGQGILNNSPLHF